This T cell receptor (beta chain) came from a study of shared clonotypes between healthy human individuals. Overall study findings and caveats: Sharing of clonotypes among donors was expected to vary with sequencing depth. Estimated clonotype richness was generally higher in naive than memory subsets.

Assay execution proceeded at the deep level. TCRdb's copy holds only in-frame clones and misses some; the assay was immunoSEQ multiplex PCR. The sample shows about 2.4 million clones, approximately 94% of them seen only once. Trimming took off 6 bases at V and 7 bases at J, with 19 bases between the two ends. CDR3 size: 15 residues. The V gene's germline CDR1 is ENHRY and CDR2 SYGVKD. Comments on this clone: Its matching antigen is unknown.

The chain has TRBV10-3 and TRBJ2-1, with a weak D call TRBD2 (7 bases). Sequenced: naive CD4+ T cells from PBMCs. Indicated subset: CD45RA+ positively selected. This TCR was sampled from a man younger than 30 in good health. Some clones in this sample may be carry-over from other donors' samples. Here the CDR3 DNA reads TGTGCCATCAGCCGGGGGGCGGGAGCTCGGAATGAGCAGTTCTTC. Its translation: CAISRGAGARNEQFF.